This T cell receptor beta chain was profiled in a study of prognosis after radiotherapy for stage I lung cancer. This clonotype occurred many times. Its antigen is unidentified. CDR1 is SEHNR and CDR2 is FQNEAQ in the germline V gene (reference sequence). The CDR3 contains 13 residues. V was pared by 5 bases and J by 5 bases, with 10 bases between. Amplification of TCR beta CDR3 from genomic DNA used two-round multiplex PCR. Round one of PCR was performed, and it used primers specific to each TRBV and TRBJ gene. TCRdb used MiXCR to reprocess the multiplex PCR reads, holding one entry per CDR3 protein. The sample has around 19,000 distinct CDR3 sequences; 55% are singletons. The study's findings and limits: Determination of whether the expanded TCR clones were tumor-specific was not performed.

Sequences were derived from PBMCs, sampled before or after stereotactic body radiation therapy (not recorded which). The clonotype comes from a donor over 45 with non-small cell lung cancer. This rearrangement joins TRBV7-9 to TRBJ1-5, with D possibly TRBD1 on 5 matching bases. The CDR3 region has the DNA TGTGCCAGCAGCCCCGACAGCCATCAGCCCCAGCATTTT. This codes for CASSPDSHQPQHF.